Below, 4 T cell receptor beta chains from the same sample are listed, as sequenced in a study of T cells in Graves' hyperthyroidism and ophthalmopathy. Amplification of TCR beta CDR3 regions used RNA as the template. Carried out on the TCR CDR3, a first-round RT-PCR used the HTBI primer set. Using its own MiXCR run on the multiplex PCR reads, TCRdb lists one record per CDR3 protein. The table lists 650,000 to 800,000 distinct CDR3 sequences, just under 45% of them singletons. Material for sequencing was peripheral blood or thyroid tissue (not recorded which). These TCRs come from an adult man with Graves' disease, either hyperthyroidism or ophthalmopathy (not recorded which).

The V gene is TRBV24-1, the J gene TRBJ2-2; D is ambiguous. V was pared by 8 bases and J by 6 bases, with 3 bases between. Germline V gene sequence: CDR1 KGHDR, CDR2 SFDVKD. The CDR3 sequence is 10 residues long. CDR3 residues: CATTPGELFF. The CDR3 DNA follows: TGTGCCACCACGCCCGGGGAGCTGTTTTTT.

This clonotype turned up a few times. This sequence joins TRBV7-9 and TRBJ2-5, with 9 nucleotides matching TRBD2. This CDR3 has 15 residues. V lost 8 bases, J lost 4 bases, and 11 bases stayed unmatched. Germline V CDR1 and CDR2: SEHNR, FQNEAQ (reference sequence). The CDR3 loop is CASGPLAGGRETQYF. The CDR3 DNA follows: TGTGCCAGCGGACCCCTGGCGGGGGGGCGAGAGACCCAGTACTTC.

This chain joins TRBV7-2 and TRBJ1-1; D is ambiguous. The V gene's germline CDR1 is SGHTA and CDR2 FQGNSA. The CDR3 runs 13 residues. The V end lost 11 bases, the J end lost 5 bases, and 18 bases lay between the germline ends. Written as DNA, the CDR3 is TGTGCCTGGAGAGGAGTTCAAGGGACTGAAGCTTTCTTT. Protein sequence: CAWRGVQGTEAFF.

There are many counts of this clonotype. This chain links TRBV9 with TRBJ2-7; 10 bases align to TRBD2. Germline V gene lookup returns CDR1 SGDLS and CDR2 YYNGEE. CDR3 length: 14 amino acids. V was pared by 4 bases and J by 5 bases, with 6 bases of the junction left unmatched. In DNA form, the CDR3 reads TGTGCCAGCAGCCCCAGGACTAGCGGCGACGAGCAGTACTTC. As protein: CASSPRTSGDEQYF.